This is a list of T cell receptor beta chains from one sample in a study of STAT3 mutations in large granular lymphocyte leukemia. Produced via immunoSEQ multiplex PCR; TCRdb's table is partial and in-frame only. In the table there are around 12,000 clones, 81% of which are singletons. Sequencing input: peripheral blood mononuclear cells. All receptors come from a man in his 60s with T-cell large granular lymphocyte leukemia. Some clones in this sample may be carry-over from other donors' samples. The CDR3 runs from the conserved cysteine through the conserved F or W. A D gene is named only where the DNA matches it firmly.

CDR3 length,V gene,J gene,D gene,CDR3 protein
13,TRBV7-2,TRBJ2-5,.,CASSGRNEETQYF
14,TRBV9,TRBJ1-6,.,CASSVVGSQSPLHF
13,TRBV28,TRBJ1-2,TRBD1,CASSPQGGYGYTF
13,TRBV25-1,TRBJ1-4,.,CASSGDFNEKLFF
16,TRBV6-1,TRBJ2-1,TRBD2,CASSGLAGDFYNEQFF
19,TRBV29-1,TRBJ2-7,.,CSVVLGMGRTPGGGNEQYF
11,TRBV25-1,TRBJ2-7,.,CASGTVAEQYF
14,TRBV2,TRBJ2-7,TRBD2,CASSQSSGSLEQYF
16,TRBV30,TRBJ2-2,TRBD2,CAWSDFGLAIAGELFF
14,TRBV7-2,TRBJ2-7,.,CASSLNGPNYEQYF
12,TRBV6-6,TRBJ2-5,TRBD1,CASRTGGETQYF
15,TRBV2,TRBJ2-7,.,CASSEGTQPSYEQYF
14,TRBV19,TRBJ1-3,.,CAITRTDSGNTIYF
13,TRBV7-2,TRBJ1-1,.,CASSLETYTEAFF
14,TRBV27,TRBJ1-1,TRBD1,CASRRDREGTEAFF
14,TRBV7-2,TRBJ2-7,.,CASSLVPGPYEQYF
13,TRBV29-1,TRBJ1-1,.,CSSLGGGNTEAFF
15,TRBV18,TRBJ1-5,.,CASSPVGEFNQPQHF
15,TRBV5-8,TRBJ2-2,TRBD1,CASSLWTGVPGELFF
14,TRBV28,TRBJ1-2,TRBD1,CASILGTANYGYTF
15,TRBV7-2,TRBJ2-7,TRBD2,CASSTRTSGTYEQYF
13,TRBV6-5,TRBJ2-1,.,CASRHLQVNEQFF
13,TRBV11-2,TRBJ1-1,.,CASSLDPNTEAFF
14,TRBV27,TRBJ2-7,.,CASSLVKGVYEQYF
15,TRBV6-5,TRBJ1-2,.,CASRRRTDSNYGYTF
15,TRBV5-1,TRBJ2-3,.,CASARGQGGRDTQYF
12,TRBV30,TRBJ1-1,.,CAWSAGDTEAFF
15,TRBV30,TRBJ1-6,TRBD1,CAWSFRDSYNSPLHF
16,TRBV5-4,TRBJ1-1,.,CASTRGGNRANTEAFF
14,TRBV7-9,TRBJ2-2,.,CATPSASNTGELFF
15,TRBV29-1,TRBJ2-3,.,CSVRRPLGGTDTQYF
14,TRBV19,TRBJ1-2,TRBD1,CASRQGLYFNGYTF
14,TRBV5-4,TRBJ1-4,.,CASSMDTTNEKLFF
14,TRBV29-1,TRBJ2-5,TRBD1,CSVERTGDGETQYF
15,TRBV7-9,TRBJ2-7,TRBD1,CASSSRDRGHYEQYF
14,TRBV6-5,TRBJ1-5,.,CASSYRGGDQPQHF
14,TRBV7-2,TRBJ2-7,TRBD2,CASSPGGRFYEQYF
14,TRBV5-1,TRBJ2-1,TRBD2,CASKREPGYNEQFF
13,TRBV27,TRBJ2-7,.,CASSLSGGYEQYF
16,TRBV5-1,TRBJ1-1,TRBD1,CASSLGTGSMNTEAFF
12,TRBV30,TRBJ1-6,TRBD1,CAWGQGNSPLHF
15,TRBV25-1,TRBJ2-1,.,CASSERGATYNEQFF
12,TRBV6-1,TRBJ2-7,.,CASGGYPYEQYF
12,TRBV2,TRBJ2-7,TRBD2,CASSGRFGEQYF
16,TRBV5-1,TRBJ2-1,.,CASSLASSPSYNEQFF
18,TRBV11-2,TRBJ2-1,TRBD2,CASSSIRGGSGSYNEQFF
13,TRBV2,TRBJ1-2,TRBD1,CASKRDSNYGYTF
19,TRBV21-1,TRBJ2-1,.,CASSPEGASGILSYNEQFF
17,TRBV9,TRBJ2-1,.,CASSAPAIGVSYNEQFF
13,TRBV30,TRBJ1-1,.,CAWDRRTPSGAFF
12,TRBV5-1,TRBJ1-2,.,CASSLSREDYTF
15,TRBV7-8,TRBJ2-1,TRBD2,CASSSVAGGGNEQFF
15,TRBV4-2,TRBJ1-1,TRBD1,CASSLPEGAVTEAFF
11,TRBV7-9,TRBJ2-7,.,CASSPLDEQYF